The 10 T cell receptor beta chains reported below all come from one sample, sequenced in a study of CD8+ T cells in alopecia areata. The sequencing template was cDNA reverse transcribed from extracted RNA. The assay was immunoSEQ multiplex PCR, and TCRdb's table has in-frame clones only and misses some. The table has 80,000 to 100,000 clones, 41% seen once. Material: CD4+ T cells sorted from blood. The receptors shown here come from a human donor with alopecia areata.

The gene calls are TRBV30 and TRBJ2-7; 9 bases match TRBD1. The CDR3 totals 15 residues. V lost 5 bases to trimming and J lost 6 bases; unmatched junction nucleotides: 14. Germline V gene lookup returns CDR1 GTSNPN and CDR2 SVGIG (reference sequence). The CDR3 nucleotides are TGTGCCTGGTACCCCGGGGACAGGGTCGTTGGCGAGCAGTACTTC. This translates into CAWYPGDRVVGEQYF.

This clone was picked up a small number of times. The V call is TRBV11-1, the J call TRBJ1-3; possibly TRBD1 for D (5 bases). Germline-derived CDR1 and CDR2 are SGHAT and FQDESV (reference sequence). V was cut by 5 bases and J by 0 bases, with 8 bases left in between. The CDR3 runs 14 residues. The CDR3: CASSGTRSGNTIYF. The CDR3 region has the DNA TGTGCCAGCAGCGGGACGCGCTCTGGAAACACCATATATTTT. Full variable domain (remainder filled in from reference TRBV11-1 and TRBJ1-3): EAEVAQSPRYKITEKSQAVAFWCDPISGHATLYWYRQILGQGPELLVQFQDESVVDDSQLPKDRFSAERLKGVDSTLKIQPAELGDSAMYLCASSGTRSGNTIYFGEGSWLTVV.

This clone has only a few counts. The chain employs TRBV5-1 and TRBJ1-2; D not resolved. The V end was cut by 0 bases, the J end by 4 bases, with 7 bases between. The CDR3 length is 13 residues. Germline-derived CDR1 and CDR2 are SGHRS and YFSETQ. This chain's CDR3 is CASSLDMGYGYTF. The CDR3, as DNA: TGCGCCAGCAGCTTGGACATGGGCTATGGCTACACCTTC.

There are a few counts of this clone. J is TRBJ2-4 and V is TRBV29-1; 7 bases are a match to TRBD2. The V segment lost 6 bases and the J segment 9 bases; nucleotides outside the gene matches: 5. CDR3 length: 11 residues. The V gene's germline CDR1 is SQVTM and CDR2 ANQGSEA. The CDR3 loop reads CSVPGLGIQYF. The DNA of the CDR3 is TGCAGCGTCCCTGGACTAGGCATTCAGTACTTC.

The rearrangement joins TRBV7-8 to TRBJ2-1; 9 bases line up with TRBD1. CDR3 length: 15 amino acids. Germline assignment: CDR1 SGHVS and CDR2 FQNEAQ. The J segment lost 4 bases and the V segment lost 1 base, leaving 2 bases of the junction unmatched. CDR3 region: CASSLGTGDYNEQFF. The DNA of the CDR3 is TGTGCCAGCAGCTTAGGGACAGGGGATTACAATGAGCAGTTCTTC. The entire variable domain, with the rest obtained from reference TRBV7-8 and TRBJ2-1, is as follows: GAGVSQSPRYKVAKRGQDVALRCDPISGHVSLFWYQQALGQGPEFLTYFQNEAQLDKSGLPSDRFFAERPEGSVSTLKIQRTQQEDSAVYLCASSLGTGDYNEQFFGPGTRLTVL.

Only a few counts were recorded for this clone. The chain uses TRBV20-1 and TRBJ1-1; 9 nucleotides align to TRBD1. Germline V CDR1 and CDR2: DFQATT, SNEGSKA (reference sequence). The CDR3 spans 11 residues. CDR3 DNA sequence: TGCAGAGCGACAGGGGGGACTGAAGCTTTCTTT. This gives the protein CRATGGTEAFF.

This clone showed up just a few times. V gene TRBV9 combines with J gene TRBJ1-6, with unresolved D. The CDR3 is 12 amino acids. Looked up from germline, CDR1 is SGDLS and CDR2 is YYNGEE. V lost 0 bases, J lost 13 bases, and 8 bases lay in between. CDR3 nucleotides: TGTGCCAGCAGCGTAGAAGTGGGGCCCCTCCACTTT. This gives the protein CASSVEVGPLHF.

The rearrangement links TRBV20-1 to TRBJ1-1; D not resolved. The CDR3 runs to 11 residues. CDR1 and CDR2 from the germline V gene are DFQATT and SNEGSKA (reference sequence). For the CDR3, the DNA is TGCAGGGCATACAGGAACACTGAAGCTTTCTTT. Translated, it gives CRAYRNTEAFF.

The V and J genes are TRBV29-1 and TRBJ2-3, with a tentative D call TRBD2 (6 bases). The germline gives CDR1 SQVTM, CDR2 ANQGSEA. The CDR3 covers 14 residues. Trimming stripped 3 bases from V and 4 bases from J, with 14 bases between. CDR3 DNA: TGCAGCGTTGATGGGGAGCCGGGGGCAGATACGCAGTATTTT. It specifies CSVDGEPGADTQYF.

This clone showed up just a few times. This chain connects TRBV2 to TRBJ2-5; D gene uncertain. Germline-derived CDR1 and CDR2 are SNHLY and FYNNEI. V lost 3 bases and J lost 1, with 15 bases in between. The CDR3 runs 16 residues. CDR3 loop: CASSDYYRFSQETQYF. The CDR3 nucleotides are TGTGCCAGCAGTGATTACTATCGGTTTTCCCAAGAGACCCAGTACTTC.